This TCR beta chain is drawn from a study of vaccination and CD4 T cells after COVID-19. Sequence data for DNA of cultured CD4+ T cells were generated by the Oncomine TCR Beta short-read assay. It was from cultured CD4+ T cells that genomic DNA was extracted. One entry per CDR3 protein, called by TCRdb with MiXCR from the PCR reads. The sample contains around 10,000 distinct CDR3 sequences, 28% of which appear only once. This clonotype was detected once. Its antigen is not known. As to treatment: approximately nine-day PBMC culture with coronavirus spike peptide pools or control peptides (ViraFEST assay). An unexposed donor provided the CD4+ T cells, which were collected before the COVID-19 pandemic (2011-2018). The authors cultured two million PBMCs per well with 9 to 10 IU/ml IL-2 and 8 to 10 ug/ml peptide pools. SARS-CoV-2 S/N and four cold-coronavirus spikes were used to probe unexposed-donor CD4+ T cells, cells permitting.

This CDR3 is 18 amino acids long. CDR1 and CDR2 (germline): MGHRA, YSYEKL. V gave up 9 bases and J gave up 4 bases, with 30 bases separating them. The sequenced sample consisted of CD4+ T cells from blood, cultured in vitro. The rearrangement links TRBV4-1 to TRBJ1-2; no firm D call. The clonotype comes from a human donor in good health. The CDR3 DNA is TGCGCCAGGAAGCCAACACCGAGGTCGTTGGACGGCGGCTATGGCTACACCTTC. It is translated as CARKPTPRSLDGGYGYTF.